This TCR beta chain comes out of a study of cytomegalovirus exposure and HLA in healthy donors. Per germline, CDR1 SGHTA and CDR2 FQGNSA. The V end was cut by 6 bases, the J end by 1 base, with 13 bases between. The CDR3 runs to 15 residues. TCRdb's table, derived via immunoSEQ multiplex PCR, lists solely in-frame clones and lacks some. Of 150,000 to 200,000 clones listed, under 95% are singletons. Source material: PBMCs. This clonotype was obtained from a woman younger than 30 in good health and CMV-seropositive. V is TRBV7-2 and J is TRBJ2-4; perhaps TRBD2 as D (6 bases). The CDR3 nucleotides are TGTGCCAGCAGGGGGAAAGGAGGGGCCAAAAACATTCAGTACTTC. Its translation is CASRGKGGAKNIQYF.